This passage covers 10 T cell receptor beta chains from one sample sequenced in a study of metastatic and nonmetastatic thyroid tumors. None of the patients had undergone any treatment ahead of thyroid surgery. TCRdb called clones again from the PCR reads with MiXCR. This sample has approximately 30,000 clones, with 16% found just once. The sequenced material came from blood. All receptors derive from a female donor with papillary thyroid cancer or a benign thyroid nodule (not recorded which). Some clones in this sample may be carry-over from other donors' samples.

To note about this clone: An end of the junction differs from the germline gene, which may be a read error. The rearrangement joins TRBV9 to TRBJ2-6; possible D gene TRBD1, 6 bases. Germline V lookup: CDR1 SGDLS, CDR2 YYNGEE. This CDR3 spans 17 amino acids. The CDR3 sequence is CASSAPGHRSVANVLTF. As DNA, the CDR3 is TGTGCCAGCAGCGCTCCGGGACACCGCTCTGTGGCCAACGTCCTGACTTTC.

The V and J genes are TRBV20-1 and TRBJ1-2; 7 positions match TRBD1. This CDR3 has 13 amino acids. V was pared by 5 bases and J by 3 bases, with 6 bases of the junction left unmatched. Per germline, CDR1 DFQATT and CDR2 SNEGSKA (reference sequence). The CDR3 protein is CSASTGTDYGYTF. The CDR3 coding sequence is TGCAGTGCTTCTACCGGGACAGACTATGGCTACACCTTC.

This clone has ten or more counts. This sequence joins TRBV2 and TRBJ1-1; no clear D gene. The CDR3 sequence is 13 residues long. The germline gives CDR1 SNHLY, CDR2 FYNNEI. V was cut by 3 bases and J by 3 bases, with 8 bases left in between. The CDR3 region has the DNA TGTGCCAGCAGTGATGACACAGACACTGAAGCTTTCTTT. This sequence encodes CASSDDTDTEAFF.

This clone was detected ten times or more. This chain links TRBV2 with TRBJ2-1; D is perhaps TRBD2 (6 bases). Trimming removed 0 bases at V and 8 bases at J, with 11 bases between. CDR1 SNHLY and CDR2 FYNNEI come from the germline V gene. The CDR3 covers 14 residues. DNA of the CDR3: TGTGCCAGCAGTGAAGCGCTTCCGGGGGATGAGCAGTTCTTC. Its translation is CASSEALPGDEQFF.

The chain combines TRBV20-1 with TRBJ1-5, with D perhaps TRBD1 (5 bases). V was clipped by 6 bases and J by 3 bases, with 12 bases between them. In germline, CDR1 is DFQATT, CDR2 SNEGSKA (reference sequence). The CDR3 is 13 amino acids. The CDR3 DNA reads as TGCAGTGCAAGCAGGGTTTCCAATCAGCCCCAGCATTTT. Amino acids: CSASRVSNQPQHF.

This clone was seen only a few times. A much larger clone differs from this one at a single base, so this may be a read error. Distinct nucleotide sequences in the sample also encode this CDR3. The chain carries TRBV3-1 and TRBJ1-1; a possible D gene is TRBD1 (5 bases). This CDR3 is 14 amino acids long. Germline values: CDR1 LGHDT, CDR2 YNNKEL (reference sequence). The CDR3 here is CASSLGTANTEAFF. For the CDR3, the DNA is TGTGCTAGCAGCCTCGGGACGGCGAACACTGAAGCTTTCTTT.

This clone was found many times. This chain joins TRBV6-1 and TRBJ1-1, with D uncertain. This CDR3 has 14 amino acids. Per the germline V gene, CDR1 is MNHNS and CDR2 is SASEGT. V was cut by 4 bases and J by 4 bases, with 13 bases left in between. CDR3 sequence: CASSGPLVSTEAFF. The CDR3 coding sequence is TGTGCCAGCAGTGGACCCTTAGTGAGCACTGAAGCTTTCTTT.

This clone was picked up many times. This chain joins TRBV28 and TRBJ2-7; possible D gene TRBD1, 5 bases. This CDR3 contains 12 residues. Looked up from germline, CDR1 is MDHEN and CDR2 is SYDVKM. V was clipped by 4 bases and J by 6 bases, with 10 bases between them. The CDR3 sequence: CASSSPQGEQYF. CDR3 nucleotides: TGTGCCAGCAGTTCCCCTCAGGGCGAGCAGTACTTC.

In its sample, this clone was seen many times. The chain is built from TRBV11-1 and TRBJ1-1, with D perhaps TRBD1 (5 bases). There are 13 residues in the CDR3. The germline CDR1 and CDR2 sequences are SGHAT and FQDESV (reference sequence). Trimming removed 4 bases at V and 1 base at J, with 7 bases between. The CDR3 loop reads CASSSTGNTEAFF. Here the CDR3 DNA reads TGTGCCAGCAGCTCCACAGGGAACACTGAAGCTTTCTTT.

This clone has ten or more counts. V gene TRBV20-1 combines with J gene TRBJ2-1; TRBD2 matches 7 bases. Trimming at V came to 3 bases and at J to 7 bases, leaving 0 bases not matched to a gene. The CDR3 runs to 11 residues. Germline loops: CDR1 DFQATT, CDR2 SNEGSKA (reference sequence). The CDR3 sequence: CSASGRNEQFF. The CDR3 DNA reads as TGCAGTGCTAGCGGGAGGAATGAGCAGTTCTTC.